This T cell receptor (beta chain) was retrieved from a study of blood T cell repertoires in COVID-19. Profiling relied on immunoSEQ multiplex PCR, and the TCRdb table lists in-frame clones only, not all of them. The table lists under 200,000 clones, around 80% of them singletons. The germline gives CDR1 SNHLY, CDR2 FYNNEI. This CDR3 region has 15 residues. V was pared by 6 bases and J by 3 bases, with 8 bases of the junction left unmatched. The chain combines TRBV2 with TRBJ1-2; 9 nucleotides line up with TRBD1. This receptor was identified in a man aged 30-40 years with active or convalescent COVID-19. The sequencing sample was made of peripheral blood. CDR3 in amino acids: CASSRDRVVDYGYTF. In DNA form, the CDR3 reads TGTGCCAGCAGCCGGGACAGGGTCGTTGACTATGGCTACACCTTC.